The T cell receptor (beta chain) under discussion was sequenced for a study of T cell responses to AZD1222 COVID-19 vaccine. Remarks on this clone: As yet, its antigen is unknown.

Study results and caveats: The donors showed a predominance of white British ancestry and of females, with possible underestimation of clonal diversity. Vaccine-associated CD4 TCRs ranged over spike, dominating at 160-218 and 743-854. Reports indicate that nearly half of spike-specific TCRs are directed at unmutated variant regions. The number of AZD1222 recipients seropositive at baseline was only five to seven.

This CDR3 has 13 amino acids. V lost 4 bases, J lost 4 bases, and 7 bases lay in between. The table came from immunoSEQ multiplex PCR; TCRdb's copy has only in-frame clones and leaves some out. The sample holds roughly 150,000 clones, more than 75% seen once. The sample was peripheral blood, taken on day 0 of AZD1222 vaccination. The rearrangement uses TRBV12-3 or TRBV12-4 and TRBJ2-2, with unresolved D. This sequence was found in an adult in good health. This CDR3 reads CASSSRSTGELFF. The CDR3 DNA follows: TGTGCCAGCAGTTCCCGAAGCACCGGGGAGCTGTTTTTT.